The 22 T cell receptor beta chains reported below all come from one sample, sequenced in a study of CD8 T cells in Susac syndrome. RNA in amounts of roughly 0.45 to 1 ug was reverse transcribed with random hexamers. TCRdb independently ran MiXCR on the immunoSEQ multiplex PCR reads; one entry per CDR3 protein. The repertoire consists of about 110,000 distinct CDR3 sequences, with 90% to 98% occurring once and the leading ten covering 0.096%. Sequences were obtained from CD4+ T cells from PBMCs. These receptors all come from a human donor in good health.

The V call is TRBV19, the J call TRBJ2-2, with TRBD1 matching over 11 bases. This CDR3 contains 15 residues. Trimming removed 5 bases from V and 6 bases from J; junction bases left unmatched: 5. Looked up from germline, CDR1 is LNHDA and CDR2 is SQIVND (reference sequence). In nucleotides, the CDR3 is TGTGCCAGTAGTGATCCGGGACAGGGGGCCGGGGAGCTGTTTTTT. Amino acid sequence: CASSDPGQGAGELFF.

V is TRBV6-1 and J is TRBJ1-2; no definite D call. Trimming removed 5 bases at V and 7 bases at J, with 11 bases between. The CDR3 spans 12 residues. Looked up from germline, CDR1 is MNHNS and CDR2 is SASEGT. The CDR3 coding sequence is TGTGCCAGCAGTCTTGGTACTTCTGGCTACACCTTC. Amino acids: CASSLGTSGYTF.

This clonotype has just one count. This rearrangement joins TRBV4-2 to TRBJ2-5, with 7 bases aligning to TRBD2. The germline V gene encodes CDR1 LGHNA and CDR2 YNFKEQ. The CDR3 length is 18 residues. Trimming cost V 0 bases and J 2 bases; bases outside gene matches: 12. CDR3 region: CASSQDLLGGGAQETQYF. CDR3 nucleotide sequence: TGTGCCAGCAGCCAAGATCTATTGGGCGGGGGTGCGCAAGAGACCCAGTACTTC.

This clonotype is a singleton in its sample. The rearrangement links TRBV28 to TRBJ1-5; D might be TRBD1 (5 bases). Germline lookup yields CDR1 MDHEN and CDR2 SYDVKM. The V end was cut by 2 bases, the J end by 1 base, with 9 bases between. CDR3 length: 15 residues. This chain's CDR3 is CASSLAQGSNQPQHF. CDR3 DNA: TGTGCCAGCAGTTTAGCGCAGGGAAGCAATCAGCCCCAGCATTTT.

The V and J genes are TRBV18 and TRBJ2-5; D remains unclear. Germline CDR1 KGHSH, CDR2 LQKENI. V dropped 3 bases and J dropped 1 base, with 12 bases sitting between them. This CDR3 spans 15 amino acids. This chain's CDR3 is CASSPLNGRQETQYF. In DNA form, the CDR3 reads TGTGCCAGCTCACCTTTAAACGGGCGCCAAGAGACCCAGTACTTC.

This CDR3 is CSANLADWYQETQYF. DNA for the CDR3: TGCAGTGCTAATTTAGCGGACTGGTACCAAGAGACCCAGTACTTC. The chain uses TRBV20-1 and TRBJ2-5, with D possibly being TRBD2 (6 bases). This CDR3 has 15 residues. Germline assignment: CDR1 DFQATT and CDR2 SNEGSKA (reference sequence). Between the trimmed V and J ends, which lost 4 bases and 0 bases, there was a span of 15 bases.

The chain joins TRBV19 to TRBJ1-1; D is possibly TRBD1 (5 bases). The CDR3 contains 17 residues. Germline V lookup: CDR1 LNHDA, CDR2 SQIVND (reference sequence). V lost 4 bases and J lost 0, with 18 bases in between. CDR3: CASSSASRGVMNTEAFF. As DNA, the CDR3 is TGTGCCAGTAGTAGTGCCTCTCGGGGGGTGATGAACACTGAAGCTTTCTTT.

The V gene is TRBV23-1, the J gene TRBJ1-5, with 8 positions matching TRBD1. TRBV23-1 is an open reading frame, and its role is uncertain. The CDR3 is made up of 17 amino acids. V shed 4 bases and J 0 bases; nucleotides not matched to a gene: 8. This CDR3 reads CASSRNRGRNSNQPQHF. CDR3 coding DNA: TGCGCCAGCAGTCGGAACAGGGGGAGAAATAGCAATCAGCCCCAGCATTTT.

The chain carries TRBV6-5 and TRBJ2-1; 9 bases are shared with TRBD2. The CDR3 totals 16 residues. Per germline, CDR1 MNHEY and CDR2 SVGAGI. Unmatched junction bases numbered 2, after V lost 0 bases and J lost 2 bases. CDR3 in amino acids: CASSYSAGGTYNEQFF. The CDR3, as DNA: TGTGCCAGCAGTTACTCTGCGGGGGGGACCTACAATGAGCAGTTCTTC.

The gene calls are TRBV25-1 and TRBJ2-2, with 7 bases matching TRBD1. V trimming: 6 bases; J trimming: 4 bases; junction bases outside the gene matches: 11. The CDR3 consists of 16 residues. The germline gives CDR1 MGHDK, CDR2 SYGVNS. The DNA for the CDR3 is TGTGCCAGCAGCGAGACAGGGAAAGGGGGCACCGGGGAGCTGTTTTTT. Amino acid sequence: CASSETGKGGTGELFF. The variable domain in full, completed from reference TRBV25-1 and TRBJ2-2, reads EADIYQTPRYLVIGTGKKITLECSQTMGHDKMYWYQQDPGMELHLIHYSYGVNSTEKGDLSSESTVSRIRTEHFPLTLESARPSHTSQYLCASSETGKGGTGELFFGEGSRLTVL.

This clonotype showed up just once. The genes are TRBV28 and TRBJ2-5; no clear D. Germline V lookup: CDR1 MDHEN, CDR2 SYDVKM. CDR3 length: 11 residues. With 5 bases removed from V and 3 bases from J, the gap between germline ends came to 4 bases. The CDR3 reads CASSTEETQYF. CDR3 DNA sequence: TGTGCCAGCAGTACCGAAGAGACCCAGTACTTC.

This clonotype was seen a single time. V usage is TRBV29-1 and J usage is TRBJ1-2; D might be TRBD1 (6 bases). The CDR3 is made up of 14 amino acids. CDR1 SQVTM and CDR2 ANQGSEA come from the germline V gene. Trimming stripped 6 bases from V and 4 bases from J, with 18 bases between. CDR3 amino acids: CSVRPGGPLYGYTF. The CDR3 DNA reads as TGCAGCGTCCGACCCGGGGGCCCCCTCTATGGCTACACCTTC.

The V gene is TRBV4-1, the J gene TRBJ2-5; TRBD2 matches 9 bases. Germline V gene sequence: CDR1 MGHRA, CDR2 YSYEKL. The V segment lost 4 bases and the J segment 5 bases; nucleotides outside the gene matches: 8. The length of the CDR3 is 15 residues. The CDR3 nucleotides are TGCGCCAGCAGCCTAGTAACCGGGACTAGCGAGACCCAGTACTTC. Translating it yields CASSLVTGTSETQYF.

The rearrangement uses TRBV27 and TRBJ1-4, with unresolved D. The ends were cut back, 6 bases at V and 1 base at J, with 3 bases in the middle. The germline gives CDR1 MNHEY, CDR2 SMNVEV (reference sequence). The CDR3 loop spans 12 amino acids. The CDR3 nucleotides are TGTGCCAGCAGCCGAACTAATGAAAAACTGTTTTTT. It encodes CASSRTNEKLFF.

This chain uses TRBV15 with TRBJ1-5, with D maybe TRBD1 (6 bases). Germline V gives CDR1 LNHNV, CDR2 YYDKDF (reference sequence). Trimming took 7 bases from V and 2 from J, leaving 21 bases between them. This CDR3 region has 17 residues. CDR3 sequence reads: CATKAKDSGGGNQPQHF. As DNA, the CDR3 is TGTGCCACCAAAGCAAAGGACAGCGGCGGTGGCAATCAGCCCCAGCATTTT.

This clonotype has just a few counts. V is TRBV7-9 and J is TRBJ2-1; D is unclear. Germline CDR1 and CDR2: SEHNR and FQNEAQ (reference sequence). V gave up 5 bases and J gave up 5 bases, with 4 bases separating them. CDR3 length: 11 amino acids. CDR3 bases: TGTGCCAGCAGCCCCGACAATGAGCAGTTCTTC. Amino acids: CASSPDNEQFF.

The chain uses TRBV29-1 and TRBJ1-1; 11 bases are shared with TRBD1. With 7 bases clipped from V and 10 bases from J, the junction kept 5 bases outside the gene matches. Germline V gene data show CDR1 as SQVTM and CDR2 as ANQGSEA. This CDR3 contains 11 residues. CDR3 sequence reads: CSAGQGVGAFF. CDR3 nucleotides: TGCAGCGCGGGACAGGGGGTCGGAGCTTTCTTT.

The chain employs TRBV12-3 or TRBV12-4 and TRBJ1-5; no firm D call. V lost 0 bases, J lost 6 bases, and 18 bases lay in between. This CDR3 has 17 residues. The CDR3 sequence is CASSLASGPLSGQPQHF. CDR3 coding DNA: TGTGCCAGCAGTTTAGCCTCCGGGCCCCTTTCAGGTCAGCCCCAGCATTTT.

V usage is TRBV9 and J usage is TRBJ2-3, with D unclear. Germline V gene data show CDR1 as SGDLS and CDR2 as YYNGEE. This CDR3 is 13 amino acids long. Trimming stripped 4 bases from V and 3 bases from J, with 9 bases between. In DNA form, the CDR3 reads TGTGCCAGCAGCCCCGTGGGGACAGATACGCAGTATTTT. Protein sequence: CASSPVGTDTQYF.

The rearrangement links TRBV5-1 to TRBJ2-3, with 8 positions matching TRBD1. Germline values: CDR1 SGHRS, CDR2 YFSETQ. V was clipped by 4 bases and J by 6 bases; unmatched bases: 4. The CDR3 runs 13 residues. This CDR3 is CASSPDRVDTQYF. DNA of the CDR3: TGCGCCAGCAGCCCGGACAGGGTGGATACGCAGTATTTT.

This clonotype was seen only once. This chain joins TRBV28 and TRBJ2-2, with 7 bases aligning to TRBD2. Germline V gene sequence: CDR1 MDHEN, CDR2 SYDVKM. The CDR3 covers 12 residues. V was clipped by 8 bases and J by 5 bases; unmatched bases: 2. The CDR3 reads CASREVTGELFF. The CDR3 DNA sequence: TGTGCCAGCCGGGAGGTAACCGGGGAGCTGTTTTTT.

This chain connects TRBV3-1 to TRBJ2-4; a weak D match, TRBD1 (6 bases). Germline CDR1 LGHDT, CDR2 YNNKEL (reference sequence). V gave up 0 bases and J gave up 1 base, with 10 bases separating them. CDR3 size: 16 residues. CDR3 in amino acids: CASSQEGAVAKNIQYF. DNA for the CDR3: TGTGCCAGCAGCCAAGAGGGGGCAGTGGCCAAAAACATTCAGTACTTC.